A selection of T cell receptor beta chains follows, all from one sample in a study of somatic mutations in cytotoxic T cells in rheumatoid arthritis. Profiling relied on immunoSEQ multiplex PCR, and the TCRdb table lists in-frame clones only, not all of them. The data show 15,000 to 20,000 clones, with less than 85% seen just once and 13% to 15% held by the top ten. Sequencing used CD8+ T cells sorted from blood. The receptors here all came from an adult with rheumatoid arthritis. The CDR3 runs from the conserved cysteine through the conserved F or W. Each record gives: V gene, D gene, J gene, clone size, CDR3 DNA, CDR3 protein. D genes are given only for firm matches. Not all rows give a size; the values are once, few, many and, for expanded clones, a class.

>TRBV6-5|TRBD2|TRBJ2-3|-
TGTGCCAGCAGTACCGGGACTAGCGGGAGGGACACGCAGTATTTT
CASSTGTSGRDTQYF
>TRBV2|TRBD2|TRBJ2-1|-
TGTGCCAGCAGTGATCTAGCGGCAACCCTAAATGAGCAGTTCTTC
CASSDLAATLNEQFF
>TRBV6-1|TRBD1|TRBJ2-3|-
TGTGCCAGCACCGCATTTACAGGGGGTCCAGATACGCAGTATTTT
CASTAFTGGPDTQYF
>TRBV29-1|TRBD1|TRBJ2-7|-
TGCAGCGTTGAAGATCAGGGGGCCAGCTACGAGCAGTACTTC
CSVEDQGASYEQYF
>TRBV5-8|TRBD2|TRBJ2-2|-
TGTGCCAGCAGCTTACTAGCGGGGATAAACACCGGGGAGCTGTTTTTT
CASSLLAGINTGELFF
>TRBV5-1|-|TRBJ2-3|-
TGCGCCAGCAGCTTTGATAGCGTCACAGATACGCAGTATTTT
CASSFDSVTDTQYF
>TRBV10-2|-|TRBJ2-3|-
TGCGCCAGCAGTGGACCAACAGATACGCAGTATTTT
CASSGPTDTQYF
>TRBV10-3|-|TRBJ2-7|-
TGTGCCATCAGTGCTAGTAATGATCGGTCCGAGCAGTACTTC
CAISASNDRSEQYF
>TRBV27|-|TRBJ1-1|-
TGTGCCAGCAGTTTAGGAGGTTTCACTGAAGCTTTCTTT
CASSLGGFTEAFF
>TRBV30|TRBD1|TRBJ2-7|-
TGTGCCTGTTGGACAGGGCACGAGCAGTACTTC
CACWTGHEQYF
>TRBV7-9|-|TRBJ2-1|-
TGTGCCAGCAGCCGGCCGGATAGCGGATCTTTAGGTGAGCAGTTCTTC
CASSRPDSGSLGEQFF
>TRBV7-9|-|TRBJ2-7|-
TGTGCCAGCAGCCCAAGTCTATCCTACGAGCAGTACTTC
CASSPSLSYEQYF
>TRBV5-4|-|TRBJ2-5|-
TGTGCCAGCAGCTTGGACAGCCAAGAGACCCAGTACTTC
CASSLDSQETQYF
>TRBV7-9|-|TRBJ2-7|-
TGTGCCAGCAGCTTAAAAGAGGGTAGGGACTACGAGCAGTACTTC
CASSLKEGRDYEQYF
>TRBV7-9|-|TRBJ1-1|-
TGTGCCAGCACCGACGGGGGGGGGACTGAAGCTTTCTTT
CASTDGGGTEAFF
>TRBV6-6|TRBD1|TRBJ2-7|-
TGTGCCAGCAGTTACTCGCCGGACAGGGGTCCGTACGAGCAGTACTTC
CASSYSPDRGPYEQYF
>TRBV6-4|-|TRBJ2-1|-
TGTGCCAGCAGCGAACTAGCTGAAGTTTCCTACAATGAGCAGTTCTTC
CASSELAEVSYNEQFF
>TRBV7-6|TRBD1|TRBJ1-2|-
TGTGCCAGCAGCACCGGACAGGGTACCTATGGCTACACCTTC
CASSTGQGTYGYTF
>TRBV19|TRBD1|TRBJ2-5|-
TGTGCCAGTACTTCAACGGACAGGCTCCAAGAGACCCAGTACTTC
CASTSTDRLQETQYF
>TRBV4-1|-|TRBJ1-2|few
TGCGCCAGCAGCCAAGTGGGAGGGGACTATGGCTACACCTTC
CASSQVGGDYGYTF
>TRBV4-1|-|TRBJ2-1|-
TGCGCCAGCAGCCAGGGCTATGAGCAGTTCTTC
CASSQGYEQFF
>TRBV27|-|TRBJ1-5|once
TGTGCCAGCAGTGACCTTGGGGGATGGAATAGCAATCAGCCCCAGCATTTT
CASSDLGGWNSNQPQHF
>TRBV4-1|-|TRBJ1-4|few
TGCGCCAGCAGCCAAGTCCTCAGAGCAACTAATGAAAAACTGTTTTTT
CASSQVLRATNEKLFF
>TRBV7-2|TRBD1|TRBJ2-1|-
TGTGCCAGCAGCTGGCGGACAGGGGAAAATGAGCAGTTCTTC
CASSWRTGENEQFF
>TRBV4-1|TRBD2|TRBJ2-7|-
TGCGCCAGCAGCCCAACTATAGCGGGAGTGAGGGGGACCGGGAAGTACTTC
CASSPTIAGVRGTGKYF
>TRBV27|-|TRBJ2-7|few
TGTGCCAGCAGTTTATCGGCGCGCCCTTGGGAGCAGTACTTC
CASSLSARPWEQYF
>TRBV27|-|TRBJ1-5|-
TGTGCCAGCAGTTCTTCAACAGTCGTTGGGCAGCCCCAGCATTTT
CASSSSTVVGQPQHF
>TRBV30|-|TRBJ2-2|-
TGTGCCTGGGCCCCAAGGCAGTTGAACACCGGGGAGCTGTTTTTT
CAWAPRQLNTGELFF
>TRBV4-1|TRBD2|TRBJ2-7|-
TGCGCCAGCAGCCACGTTAGCGGGAGTAATTACGAGCAGTACTTC
CASSHVSGSNYEQYF
>TRBV7-9|TRBD1|TRBJ2-5|-
TGTGCCAGCAGCCGACAGGGAGCAGGTACTACAGAGACCCAGTACTTC
CASSRQGAGTTETQYF
>TRBV28|-|TRBJ1-5|-
TGTGCCAGCAGTTCATGGCAGGGAAGCAATCAGCCCCAGCATTTT
CASSSWQGSNQPQHF
>TRBV27|TRBD1|TRBJ1-1|few
TGTGCCAGCAGTTTATCGGGGGCAGGGGGGAGGACTGAAGCTTTCTTT
CASSLSGAGGRTEAFF
>TRBV6-6|-|TRBJ2-7|few
TGTGCCAGCAGTTACTCGACAGGTTACTACGAGCAGTACTTC
CASSYSTGYYEQYF
>TRBV6-6|-|TRBJ1-5|-
TGTGCCAGCAGTTACTCGCGGGGGGAAAATCAGCCCCAGCATTTT
CASSYSRGENQPQHF
>TRBV27|-|TRBJ2-7|-
TGTGCCAGCAGTTTACTCGGACAAGCCTACGAGCAGTACTTC
CASSLLGQAYEQYF
>TRBV28|-|TRBJ1-4|once
TGTGCCAGCAGTTTGGATCGGACCGGGATCTATAATGAAAAACTGTTTTTT
CASSLDRTGIYNEKLFF
>TRBV30|-|TRBJ2-7|few
TGTGCCTGGAGTGTTAACAGGGTCCACGAGCAGTACTTC
CAWSVNRVHEQYF
>TRBV23-1|-|TRBJ1-1|-
TGCGCCAGCAGTCCACCAACCGTATCACAGGGATTGAACACTGAAGCTTTCTTT
CASSPPTVSQGLNTEAFF
>TRBV15|-|TRBJ1-6|few
TGTGCCACCAGCAGAGATTTATACAGGTTTGGGGAGCCCCTCCACTTT
CATSRDLYRFGEPLHF
>TRBV5-5|-|TRBJ2-7|-
TGTGCCAGCAGCTTTCGAACAGATTACGAGCAGTACTTC
CASSFRTDYEQYF
>TRBV28|-|TRBJ2-2|medium-sized
TGTGCCAGCAAAGACAGCGCGAACACCGGGGAGCTGTTTTTT
CASKDSANTGELFF
>TRBV19|-|TRBJ2-7|-
TGTGCCAGTAGTGGTCGGAGGCAGGGCGAGCAGTACTTC
CASSGRRQGEQYF
>TRBV25-1|-|TRBJ2-7|few
TGTGCCAGCAGTGCAAGCTACGAGCAGTACTTC
CASSASYEQYF
>TRBV27|TRBD2|TRBJ2-2|few
TGTGCCAGCAGTCAGGGACTAGCTACTTGGGAGCTGTTTTTT
CASSQGLATWELFF
>TRBV27|-|TRBJ1-5|-
TGTGCCAGCAGTTTATCAGTAGGGGTACATCAGCCCCAGCATTTT
CASSLSVGVHQPQHF